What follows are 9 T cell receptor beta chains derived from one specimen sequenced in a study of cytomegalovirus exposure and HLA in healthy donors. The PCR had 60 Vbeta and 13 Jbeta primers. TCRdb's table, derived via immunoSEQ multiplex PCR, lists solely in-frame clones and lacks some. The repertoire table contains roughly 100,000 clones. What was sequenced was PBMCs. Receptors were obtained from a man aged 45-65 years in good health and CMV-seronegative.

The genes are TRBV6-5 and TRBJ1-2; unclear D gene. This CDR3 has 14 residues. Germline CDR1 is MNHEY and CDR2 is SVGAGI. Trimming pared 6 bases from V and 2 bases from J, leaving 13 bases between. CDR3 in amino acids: CASREAAVNYGYTF. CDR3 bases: TGTGCCAGCAGGGAGGCAGCAGTAAACTATGGCTACACCTTC.

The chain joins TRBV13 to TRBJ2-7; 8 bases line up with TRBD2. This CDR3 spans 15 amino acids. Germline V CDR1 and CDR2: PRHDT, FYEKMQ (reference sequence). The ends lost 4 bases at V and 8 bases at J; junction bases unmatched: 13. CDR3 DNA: TGTGCCAGCAGCTCGATGGGACTAGAGGATGTCAAGCAGTACTTC. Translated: CASSSMGLEDVKQYF. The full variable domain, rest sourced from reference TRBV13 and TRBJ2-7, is AAGVIQSPRHLIKEKRETATLKCYPIPRHDTVYWYQQGPGQDPQFLISFYEKMQSDKGSIPDRFSAQQFSDYHSELNMSSLELGDSALYFCASSSMGLEDVKQYFGPGTRLTVT.

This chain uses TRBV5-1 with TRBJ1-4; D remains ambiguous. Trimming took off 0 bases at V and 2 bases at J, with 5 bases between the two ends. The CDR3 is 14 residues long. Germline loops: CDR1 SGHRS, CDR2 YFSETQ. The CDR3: CASSLVRTNEKLFF. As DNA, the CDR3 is TGCGCCAGCAGCTTGGTTCGGACTAATGAAAAACTGTTTTTT.

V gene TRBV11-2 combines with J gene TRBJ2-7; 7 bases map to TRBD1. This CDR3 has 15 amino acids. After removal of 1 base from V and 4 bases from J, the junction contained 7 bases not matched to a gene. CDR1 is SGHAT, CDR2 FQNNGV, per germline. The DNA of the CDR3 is TGTGCCAGCAGCTTAGTGGCAGGGGGAAGGTACGAGCAGTACTTC. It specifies CASSLVAGGRYEQYF. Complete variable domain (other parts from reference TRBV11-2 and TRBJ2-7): EAGVAQSPRYKIIEKRQSVAFWCNPISGHATLYWYQQILGQGPKLLIQFQNNGVVDDSQLPKDRFSAERLKGVDSTLKIQPAKLEDSAVYLCASSLVAGGRYEQYFGPGTRLTVT.

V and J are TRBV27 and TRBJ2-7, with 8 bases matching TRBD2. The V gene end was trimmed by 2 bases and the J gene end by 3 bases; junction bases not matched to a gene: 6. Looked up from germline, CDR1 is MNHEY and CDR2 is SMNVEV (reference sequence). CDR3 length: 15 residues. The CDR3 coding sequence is TGTGCCAGCAGTTTAGGGTCTAGCGGGCTCTACGAGCAGTACTTC. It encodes CASSLGSSGLYEQYF.

CDR3 nucleotide sequence: TGTGCCAGCAGCCACCGGGACAGTTACAATGAGCAGTTCTTC. It specifies CASSHRDSYNEQFF. The rearrangement joins TRBV7-9 to TRBJ2-1; 7 nucleotides align to TRBD1. The CDR3 is 14 residues long. V shed 5 bases, J shed 4 bases, and the junction held 5 bases outside the gene matches. CDR1 SEHNR and CDR2 FQNEAQ come from the germline V gene (reference sequence). Together with reference TRBV7-9 and TRBJ2-1, the CDR3 gives the full variable domain: DTGVSQNPRHKITKRGQNVTFRCDPISEHNRLYWYRQTLGQGPEFLTYFQNEAQLEKSRLLSDRFSAERPKGSFSTLEIQRTEQGDSAMYLCASSHRDSYNEQFFGPGTRLTVL.

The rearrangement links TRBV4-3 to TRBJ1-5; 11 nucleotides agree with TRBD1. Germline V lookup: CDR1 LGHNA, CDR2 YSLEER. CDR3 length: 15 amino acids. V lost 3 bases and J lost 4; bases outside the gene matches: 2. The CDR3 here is CASSQGTGGNQPQHF. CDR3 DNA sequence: TGCGCCAGCAGCCAGGGGACAGGGGGGAATCAGCCCCAGCATTTT.

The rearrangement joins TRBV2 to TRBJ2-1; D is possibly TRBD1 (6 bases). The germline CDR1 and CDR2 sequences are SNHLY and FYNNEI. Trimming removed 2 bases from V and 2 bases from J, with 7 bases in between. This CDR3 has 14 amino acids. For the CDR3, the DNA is TGTGCCAGCAGTGAACAGGGGCCCTACAATGAGCAGTTCTTC. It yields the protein CASSEQGPYNEQFF.

CDR3 in DNA: TGTGCGAGCGGGATGAGGGCCCCTAATCAGCCCCAGCATTTT. It codes for CASGMRAPNQPQHF. J is TRBJ1-5 and V is TRBV19; D uncertain. CDR1 and CDR2 (germline): LNHDA, SQIVND (reference sequence). The CDR3 sequence is 14 residues long.